Listed below are T cell receptor beta chains from one sample, sequenced in a study of cytomegalovirus exposure and HLA in healthy donors. Some clones are missing from TCRdb's copy, which holds only in-frame ones; the method was immunoSEQ multiplex PCR. The sample holds about 120,000 clones, 76% seen once. The sequenced sample consisted of PBMCs. These receptors all stem from a man in his fifties or sixties in good health and CMV-seropositive. Each CDR3 is given without its conserved first and last residue. The D gene is left open where the match is weak. Not all rows give a size; the values are once, few, many and, for expanded clones, a class.

V gene | clone size | D gene | CDR3 protein
TRBV21-1 | . | . | ASSKESVPRETQY
TRBV6-1 | once | . | ASSGDWGETQY
TRBV6-1 | few | TRBD2 | ASSAIGLAGTLMSSYEQY
TRBV28 | . | . | ASSSTLPGEQF
TRBV27 | . | TRBD2 | ASRGLAFSTDTQY
TRBV19 | once | . | ASSISRASSFGVDTQY
TRBV20-1 | . | . | SAGTPREQY
TRBV9 | few | . | ASSVEYGTRAEAF
TRBV7-9 | . | . | ASSLESQGSYEQY
TRBV7-2 | . | . | ASSLAGSSYNEQF
TRBV9 | . | . | ASSVGGKENEKLF
TRBV5-1 | . | TRBD1 | ASSSPGGQRNEQY
TRBV6-1 | . | TRBD2 | ASSDPSGRVEQY
TRBV5-6 | few | . | ASSLGLQSTDTQY
TRBV18 | . | . | ASSRPQPGEKLF
TRBV5-6 | . | . | ASSLLADHEQY
TRBV7-9 | once | . | ASSPPGSGHSYEQY
TRBV19 | . | TRBD1 | ASSRSGTASYEQY
TRBV15 | . | TRBD1 | ATWQSDRDGTEAF
TRBV2 | . | . | ARQENTEAF
TRBV28 | few | . | ASSSVASSGNTIY
TRBV2 | . | . | ASRGTFGSYEQY
TRBV27 | . | . | ASSLYGKAGYLIYEQY
TRBV6-6 | once | . | ASRPGTQEGLEQY
TRBV6-6 | . | . | ASSGLSYNEQF
TRBV5-1 | . | . | ASSPGESSYEQY
TRBV5-1 | . | TRBD1 | ASSSTPGQGAETQY
TRBV19 | . | TRBD1 | ASTRTGPNEQF
TRBV19 | . | . | ASSIWWGGNQPQH
TRBV1 | once | . | TSSQGDRGGETQY
TRBV5-4 | . | TRBD1 | ASSPGTGGIYEQY
TRBV4-1 | . | . | ASSQIGSSNQPQH
TRBV27 | . | TRBD2 | ASSLEPPRRRTSGTNEQF
TRBV7-9 | . | . | ASSLGGEGRETQY
TRBV27 | . | TRBD1 | ASSIGTGVYQPQH
TRBV27 | few | . | ASSSLANTGELF
TRBV14 | . | . | ASSQDAANYNEQF
TRBV11-2 | once | TRBD2 | ASSLALRTSGSNEQF
TRBV29-1 | . | TRBD1 | SVDSDRGAVNYGYT
TRBV9 | . | TRBD1 | ASSVQGQYNEQF
TRBV29-1 | . | TRBD1 | SVEDFRGQGNIQY
TRBV5-4 | . | TRBD1 | ASSSQGAREKLF
TRBV19 | . | . | ASSRAPGQQETQY
TRBV15 | . | TRBD1 | ATRMGQGIYNEQF
TRBV5-1 | . | . | ASSLTAPPEAF
TRBV10-2 | . | . | ASRALTENTEAF
TRBV13 | . | TRBD2 | ASSSVGAGGSREQY
TRBV9 | . | TRBD2 | ASSPPSSGGIQY
TRBV5-1 | . | . | ASSLGQSSYNEQF
TRBV5-1 | . | TRBD2 | ASSTGTRAREQY
TRBV18 | once | TRBD2 | ASSPLRVQGGSNEQY
TRBV21-1 | . | . | ASSKEVRCGEESYNEQF
TRBV27 | . | TRBD1 | ASPGQGVDGELF
TRBV6-5 | . | . | ASSLTGFFTGELF